The 27 T cell receptor beta chains below all came from one sample that was sequenced in a study of blood T cells in healthy people across ages. A second PCR, run for roughly 7 to 12 cycles, used a sample-barcoded 5' primer plus a J-beta primer mix. TCRdb analysed the 5' RACE reads with MiXCR anew, one entry per CDR3 protein. The sample includes hundreds of thousands of distinct CDR3 sequences, 50% to 60% of them seen just once. The sequencing input was blood. These receptors came from a man aged 55-75 years in good health.

The genes are TRBV25-1 and TRBJ1-2; D uncertain. The germline V gene has CDR1 MGHDK and CDR2 SYGVNS. The CDR3 loop spans 14 amino acids. V was clipped by 1 base and J by 8 bases, with 14 bases between them. In DNA form, the CDR3 reads TGTGCCAGCAGTGAATTTAACGCCGCGAGAGGCTACACCTTC. This translates into CASSEFNAARGYTF.

CDR3 residues: CASSQLEGLAGVYQETQYF. CDR3 coding DNA: TGCGCCAGCAGCCAACTCGAAGGACTAGCGGGAGTCTACCAAGAGACCCAGTACTTC. The chain joins TRBV4-1 to TRBJ2-5, with TRBD2 identical over 13 bases. CDR3 size: 19 residues. The V segment lost 2 bases and the J segment 0 bases; nucleotides outside the gene matches: 9. Germline loops: CDR1 MGHRA, CDR2 YSYEKL.

In regard to this clonotype: Germline and junction disagree at one end, which may indicate a read error. For the CDR3, the DNA is TGCGCCGGCAGCCCAGTAGGAGATACGCAGTATTTT. Its protein product is CAGSPVGDTQYF. The chain couples TRBV5-1 to TRBJ2-3, with no clear D. This CDR3 is built from 12 residues. The V gene's germline CDR1 is SGHRS and CDR2 YFSETQ.

CDR3 sequence (DNA): TGTGCCAGCAGCTGGTCCCCGGGACAGAGAAATAACTATGGCTACACCTTC. This sequence encodes CASSWSPGQRNNYGYTF. The rearrangement uses TRBV6-6 and TRBJ1-2; 7 bases agree with TRBD1. This CDR3 has 17 residues. Germline loops: CDR1 MNHNY, CDR2 SVGAGI (reference sequence). Trimming took 6 bases from V and 1 from J; bases not matched to a gene: 14.

This rearrangement joins TRBV7-9 to TRBJ2-1, with a tentative D call TRBD2 (6 bases). V was cut by 6 bases and J by 0 bases, with 12 bases left in between. CDR1 SEHNR and CDR2 FQNEAQ come from the germline V gene (reference sequence). The CDR3 loop spans 15 amino acids. The CDR3 sequence: CASRARGSSYNEQFF. The CDR3, as DNA: TGTGCCAGCAGAGCCCGGGGGTCCTCCTACAATGAGCAGTTCTTC.

The genes are TRBV29-1 and TRBJ2-7; tentative D call: TRBD2 (5 bases). CDR3 length equals 12 residues. Germline V gene sequence: CDR1 SQVTM, CDR2 ANQGSEA. Trimming removed 3 bases from V and 3 bases from J, with 9 bases in between. DNA of the CDR3: TGCAGCGTTGACAGCGGCTTCTACGAGCAGTACTTC. It specifies CSVDSGFYEQYF.

The rearrangement joins TRBV7-2 to TRBJ2-1, with D perhaps given as TRBD1 or TRBD2 (5 bases each). V shed 3 bases and J shed 4 bases, with 10 bases lying between them. The CDR3 has 14 amino acids. Germline V lookup: CDR1 SGHTA, CDR2 FQGNSA. CDR3 sequence reads: CASSFEGLYNEQFF. The CDR3 DNA follows: TGTGCCAGCAGCTTTGAGGGGTTATACAATGAGCAGTTCTTC. Combining the CDR3 with reference TRBV7-2 and TRBJ2-1 gives the whole variable domain GAGVSQSPSNKVTEKGKDVELRCDPISGHTALYWYRQSLGQGLEFLIYFQGNSAPDKSGLPSDRFSAERTGGSVSTLTIQRTQQEDSAVYLCASSFEGLYNEQFFGPGTRLTVL.

The sample holds a few counts of this clonotype. CDR3 residues: CSASQGLSYNEQFF. Written as DNA, the CDR3 is TGCAGTGCTTCTCAGGGACTATCCTACAATGAGCAGTTCTTC. The chain couples TRBV20-1 to TRBJ2-1; the match to TRBD2 covers 7 bases. The length of the CDR3 is 14 residues. Germline assignment: CDR1 DFQATT and CDR2 SNEGSKA (reference sequence). V trimming: 5 bases; J trimming: 1 base; junction bases outside the gene matches: 5.

This clonotype came up many times. This chain joins TRBV12-3 or TRBV12-4 and TRBJ1-4; TRBD1 is a possible D gene (6 bases). V was cut by 6 bases and J by 0 bases, with 11 bases left in between. The CDR3 extends over 15 amino acids. For the CDR3, the DNA is TGTGCCAGCAGGGGGGGCAGGGCAACTAATGAAAAACTGTTTTTT. This codes for CASRGGRATNEKLFF.

V is TRBV7-9 and J is TRBJ2-1; D is unresolved. The CDR3 has 16 amino acids. The germline V gene encodes CDR1 SEHNR and CDR2 FQNEAQ (reference sequence). With 4 bases removed from V and 0 bases from J, the gap between germline ends came to 13 bases. CDR3 bases: TGTGCCAGCAGCTCACAAAGCAGGATCTCCTACAATGAGCAGTTCTTC. It yields the protein CASSSQSRISYNEQFF.

This clonotype has ten or more counts. The gene calls are TRBV9 and TRBJ2-1, with 10 nucleotides matching TRBD2. With 0 bases clipped from V and 8 bases from J, the junction kept 11 bases outside the gene matches. CDR3 length: 17 residues. CDR1 and CDR2 (germline): SGDLS, YYNGEE. CDR3 residues: CASSVDLGGLAKDEQFF. The CDR3 coding sequence is TGTGCCAGCAGCGTAGATCTTGGGGGACTAGCGAAGGATGAGCAGTTCTTC.

The DNA of the CDR3 is TGCGCCAGTACCCGGGGGGACCCCACAGATACGCAGTATTTT. Translated: CASTRGDPTDTQYF. The J gene is TRBJ2-3, the V gene TRBV5-1; the match to TRBD2 covers 7 bases. The CDR3 has 14 residues. From germline, CDR1 is SGHRS and CDR2 YFSETQ. V trimming: 8 bases; J trimming: 2 bases; junction bases outside the gene matches: 8.

V usage is TRBV4-2 and J usage is TRBJ2-5; 9 bases are shared with TRBD2. This CDR3 comprises 21 residues. V gave up 0 bases and J gave up 2 bases; unmatched junction bases: 19. Germline CDR1 LGHNA, CDR2 YNFKEQ. CDR3 DNA: TGTGCCAGCAGCCAAGATTGGGCGCTAGCGGGAACTCCCCGGGTACAAGAGACCCAGTACTTC. This translates into CASSQDWALAGTPRVQETQYF.

The V call is TRBV6-2 or TRBV6-3, the J call TRBJ2-1, with unresolved D. The DNA end favors TRBJ2-7, so the J call may be wrong. Germline CDR1 reads MNHEY; CDR2 reads SVGEGT. The CDR3 runs to 18 residues. CDR3 sequence: CASSYEIGRRTSYNEQYF. The CDR3 DNA follows: TGTGCCAGCAGTTACGAGATTGGGCGGAGAACCTCCTACAATGAGCAGTACTTC.

This CDR3 reads CASSLKRDSSTDTQYF. The CDR3 DNA reads TGTGCCAGCAGCTTAAAGCGGGACTCTAGCACAGATACGCAGTATTTT. This chain uses TRBV5-4 with TRBJ2-3; the match to TRBD2 covers 7 bases. CDR1 and CDR2 (germline): SGHNT, YYREEE (reference sequence). V dropped 2 bases and J dropped 0; count of bases not matched to a gene: 6. This CDR3 contains 16 residues.

The rearrangement links TRBV20-1 to TRBJ2-3; D possibly matches TRBD1 or TRBD2 (5 bases each). Trimming removed 3 bases at V and 8 bases at J, with 18 bases between. The germline V gene has CDR1 DFQATT and CDR2 SNEGSKA (reference sequence). This CDR3 is built from 14 residues. The CDR3 reads CSARASWGYGTQYF. The CDR3 DNA sequence: TGCAGTGCTAGGGCTAGCTGGGGCTACGGTACGCAGTATTTT.

The chain uses TRBV7-3 and TRBJ2-4; 8 nucleotides align to TRBD1. There are 14 residues in the CDR3. With 4 bases clipped from V and 4 bases from J, the junction kept 3 bases outside the gene matches. In germline, CDR1 is SGHTA, CDR2 FQGTGA. The CDR3 reads CASSSTGAKNIQYF. As DNA, the CDR3 is TGTGCCAGCAGCTCGACAGGGGCGAAAAACATTCAGTACTTC.

This clonotype has only a few counts. The CDR3 DNA reads as TGCGCCAGCAGCTTGTCGCCTCCCCCGGGCAATGAGCAGTTCTTC. It codes for CASSLSPPPGNEQFF. The chain links TRBV5-1 to TRBJ2-1, with D hard to call. Trimming removed 1 base at V and 6 bases at J, with 14 bases between. CDR3 size: 15 residues. Germline CDR1 SGHRS, CDR2 YFSETQ.

The CDR3 DNA follows: TGTGCCAGCGGGGGGCGCGGGAGAAACAATGAGCAGTTCTTC. The encoded protein is CASGGRGRNNEQFF. The J gene is TRBJ2-1, the V gene TRBV7-9, with a possible D match to TRBD2 (7 bases). Germline lookup yields CDR1 SEHNR and CDR2 FQNEAQ (reference sequence). The V end was cut by 8 bases, the J end by 5 bases, with 16 bases between. CDR3 length: 14 amino acids.

The V call is TRBV6-5, the J call TRBJ2-1; 9 nucleotides agree with TRBD2. The V gene's germline CDR1 is MNHEY and CDR2 SVGAGI. The CDR3 extends over 15 amino acids. Losses at the gene ends were 6 bases for V and 12 bases for J; bases not matched to a gene: 15. CDR3 DNA: TGTGCCAGCAGCACCGCCGCAGCGGGAGGTGGGTGGCAGTTCTTC. Its translation is CASSTAAAGGGWQFF.

CDR3: CASQVGTSFSGNEQFF. The CDR3 bases are TGTGCCAGCCAAGTTGGGACTAGCTTTAGCGGCAATGAGCAGTTCTTC. The gene calls are TRBV7-2 and TRBJ2-1, with 9 bases matching TRBD2. Germline CDR1 reads SGHTA; CDR2 reads FQGNSA. This CDR3 region has 16 residues. The V gene end was trimmed by 8 bases and the J gene end by 6 bases; junction bases not matched to a gene: 14.

This clonotype occurred a few times. The V and J genes are TRBV20-1 and TRBJ2-1; 11 nucleotides align to TRBD2. CDR1 and CDR2 (germline): DFQATT, SNEGSKA (reference sequence). CDR3 length: 13 residues. The V segment lost 7 bases and the J segment 7 bases; nucleotides outside the gene matches: 6. The CDR3 region is CSGLAGGVNEQFF. CDR3 DNA: TGCAGTGGCCTAGCGGGAGGAGTAAATGAGCAGTTCTTC.

The chain combines TRBV29-1 with TRBJ2-3, with a tentative D call TRBD2 (5 bases). The CDR3 sequence is 11 residues long. The V gene lost 3 bases and the J gene lost 5 bases, with 6 bases spanning the gap. Germline V gene sequence: CDR1 SQVTM, CDR2 ANQGSEA. CDR3 nucleotides: TGCAGCGTTGAGAGCGGAGATACGCAGTATTTT. Translation gives CSVESGDTQYF.

The chain combines TRBV29-1 with TRBJ2-5; tentative D call: TRBD2 (6 bases). CDR3 length equals 13 residues. V shed 4 bases and J shed 1 base, with 10 bases lying between them. Germline-derived CDR1 and CDR2 are SQVTM and ANQGSEA. CDR3 loop: CSVGGVLQETQYF. CDR3 bases: TGCAGCGTTGGCGGGGTCCTCCAAGAGACCCAGTACTTC. The full variable domain, rest sourced from reference TRBV29-1 and TRBJ2-5, is SAVISQKPSRDICQRGTSLTIQCQVDSQVTMMFWYRQQPGQSLTLIATANQGSEATYESGFVIDKFPISRPNLTFSTLTVSNMSPEDSSIYLCSVGGVLQETQYFGPGTRLLVL.

With respect to this clonotype: At one end, the junction sequence differs from germline, possibly due to a read error. The chain joins TRBV28 to TRBJ1-1; 8 bases match TRBD1. The CDR3 extends over 11 amino acids. Germline values: CDR1 MDHEN, CDR2 SYDVKM. The CDR3 spells CANSLDRDAFF. The CDR3 nucleotides read TGTGCCAACAGTTTGGACAGGGATGCTTTCTTT. Using reference TRBV28 and TRBJ1-1 for the parts outside the CDR3, the full variable domain is DVKVTQSSRYLVKRTGEKVFLECVQDMDHENMFWYRQDPGLGLRLIYFSYDVKMKEKGDIPEGYSVSREKKERFSLILESASTNQTSMYLCANSLDRDAFFGQGTRLTVV.

This sequence joins TRBV6-4 and TRBJ1-6, with D hard to call. Trimming stripped 2 bases from V and 10 bases from J, with 9 bases between. Germline CDR1 reads MRHNA; CDR2 reads SNTAGT. This CDR3 region has 13 residues. CDR3 coding DNA: TGTGCCAGCAGTGACGGGTCTCGATCACCCCTCCACTTT. As protein: CASSDGSRSPLHF.

This sequence joins TRBV6-6 and TRBJ2-7; TRBD1 agrees at 8 bases. J gave up 2 bases and V 6 bases, and 9 bases lay outside the gene matches. The CDR3 totals 15 residues. CDR1 is MNHNY and CDR2 is SVGAGI in the germline V gene (reference sequence). This chain's CDR3 is CASSNTGGVTYEQYF. DNA of the CDR3: TGTGCCAGCAGCAACACAGGGGGAGTCACCTACGAGCAGTACTTC.